The rows below give T cell receptor beta chains drawn from one sample of a study of patients and donors after allogeneic stem cell transplantation. TCRdb reprocessed the RT-PCR reads via MiXCR and lists one record per CDR3 protein. The repertoire has fewer than 250,000 distinct CDR3 sequences, less than 15% of them found once; the top ten carry approximately 10%. The sequenced material came from blood, either unsorted or a sorted T cell fraction (not recorded which). These receptors came from a human donor who was either an allogeneic HSCT recipient or a stem cell or donor lymphocyte infusion donor (not recorded which). It is not recorded whose cells these are; they may come from a transplant donor. The CDR3 runs from the conserved cysteine through the conserved F or W. The D gene is left open where the match is weak. Size tells how often a clone was seen (once, few, many) or the class of an expanded clone, and some rows leave it out.

v_call	d_call	j_call	clone_size	cdr3_nt	cdr3_aa
TRBV20-1	.	TRBJ2-7	few	TGCAGTGCTAGAGGTTCGAGCGGCTCCTACGAGCAGTACTTC	CSARGSSGSYEQYF
TRBV19	.	TRBJ1-1	few	TGTGCCAGTACCCGACGGGGCAGGGAAGGTGCTTTCTTT	CASTRRGREGAFF
TRBV11-2	.	TRBJ2-2	many	TGTGCCAGCAGCTTACGGCTGGGGGCCCTTTCAAACACCGGGGAGCTGTTTTTT	CASSLRLGALSNTGELFF
TRBV30	.	TRBJ2-1	.	TGTGCCTGGAGTGTAAGTACTGAGCAGTTCTTC	CAWSVSTEQFF
TRBV3-1	.	TRBJ1-3	.	TGTGCCAGCAGCCACCGGAGAGGAAACACCATATATTTT	CASSHRRGNTIYF
TRBV5-1	TRBD1	TRBJ1-1	many	TGCGCCAGCAGCCCGCAGACAGGGGGCAGAGGGACTGAAGCTTTCTTT	CASSPQTGGRGTEAFF
TRBV7-2	TRBD2	TRBJ2-5	many	TGTGCCAGCAGCCCATACCTGGGACTAGCAGAGACCCAGTACTTC	CASSPYLGLAETQYF
TRBV11-3	.	TRBJ2-7	.	TGTGCCAGCTTACTTGGGGACGAGCAGTACTTC	CASLLGDEQYF
TRBV10-3	TRBD1	TRBJ2-3	.	TGTGCCATTACGACAGGGGCCAGCACAGATACGCAGTATTTT	CAITTGASTDTQYF
TRBV5-4	TRBD1	TRBJ2-7	few	TGTGCCAGCAGCCTGGACAGGTTCGGGGAGCAGTACTTC	CASSLDRFGEQYF
TRBV5-1	.	TRBJ1-2	.	TGCGCCAGCAGCTTGGCGTCCGCCCAGGGCTACACCTTC	CASSLASAQGYTF
TRBV7-2	.	TRBJ1-3	.	TGTGCCAGCAGCCCGGGGGCCCCAAACACCATATATTTT	CASSPGAPNTIYF
TRBV29-1	TRBD2	TRBJ2-3	.	TGCAGCGTCGGGACTAGCGGGAGTAACACAGATACGCAGTATTTT	CSVGTSGSNTDTQYF
TRBV7-9	.	TRBJ2-1	few	TGTGCCAGCAGCTCGCCATTAGAGCAGTTCTTC	CASSSPLEQFF
TRBV5-4	TRBD2	TRBJ2-3	.	TGTGCCAGCGCTAGACTAGCAGGGCACACAGATACGCAGTATTTT	CASARLAGHTDTQYF
TRBV6-1	TRBD1	TRBJ1-2	many	TGTGCCAGCGGGGATCTCAAGACAGGGAATAGGGGTGGCTACACCTTC	CASGDLKTGNRGGYTF
TRBV10-3	.	TRBJ2-5	few	TGTGCCATCAGTGATTCAGCAGGGGAGACCCAGTACTTC	CAISDSAGETQYF
TRBV9	TRBD1	TRBJ2-7	.	TGTGCCAGCAGCGAGGGGGCAGGGTCGACCTACGAGCAGTACTTC	CASSEGAGSTYEQYF
TRBV6-2/TRBV6-3	TRBD1	TRBJ2-7	few	TGTGCCAGCAGACCACTTCCGGGACAGGGACCGTACGAGCAGTACTTC	CASRPLPGQGPYEQYF
TRBV24-1	.	TRBJ2-3	many	TGTGCCACCAGTGATTTAGGTCCGCAGTATTTT	CATSDLGPQYF
TRBV24-1	.	TRBJ2-3	.	TGTGCCACCAGTGATTATCTGGGGCTGGGCACAGATACGCAGTATTTT	CATSDYLGLGTDTQYF
TRBV12-3/TRBV12-4	TRBD1	TRBJ1-5	few	TGTGCCAGCAGCCACGACAGGGGCGGGGAGCCCCAGCATTTT	CASSHDRGGEPQHF
TRBV12-3/TRBV12-4	TRBD1	TRBJ2-7	.	TGTGCCAGCAGCAGGGGACAGACCTACGAGCAGTACTTC	CASSRGQTYEQYF
TRBV7-2	TRBD2	TRBJ2-4	many	TGTGCCAGCAGCTTCGAAGCGGGGGAGGCCATTCAGTACTTC	CASSFEAGEAIQYF
TRBV25-1	.	TRBJ1-2	many	TGTGCCAGCAGTGATACAGGGTTCTATGGCTACACCTTC	CASSDTGFYGYTF
TRBV7-9	.	TRBJ2-3	many	TGTGCCAGCAGCTTAGCGCAGGGCTCTACGCAGTATTTT	CASSLAQGSTQYF
TRBV6-6	.	TRBJ1-2	.	TGTGCCGGGGGGCAGCGGGGCTACACCTTC	CAGGQRGYTF
TRBV3-1	.	TRBJ2-3	.	TGTGCCAGCAGCCAAGTCGGGGCCCCAGATACGCAGTATTTT	CASSQVGAPDTQYF